In this sample, the clone carrying this T cell receptor (beta chain) turned up many times. What it binds is not known. The data are from a study of T cell repertoires in cytomegalovirus infection. Study overall: The public TCR beta signatures pointed to both CMV infection and matching HLA type.

Germline CDR1 and CDR2: SGHTA and FQGNSA. The V and J ends lost 2 bases and 6 bases, in that order; junction bases with no gene match: 8. The CDR3 spans 16 residues. Findings and caveats of the study: Across the ex vivo response, the dominant clonotypes were HLA-C-restricted CMV-specific TCR beta clonotypes. There were carriers of CMV plus the relevant HLA, and cumulative public TCR beta family frequency identified them.

TCRdb re-derived calls from the reads in MiXCR, one entry per CDR3 protein. The top ten hold less than 3% of the sample, which has hundreds of thousands of distinct CDR3 sequences, about a tenth seen once. The chain has TRBV7-2 and TRBJ2-4, with 9 nucleotides matching TRBD1. The sequenced sample was PBMCs. This receptor was identified in a human donor in good health (CMV status not recorded). Some clones in this sample may be carry-over from other donors' samples. This CDR3 reads CASSLRRDRAGNIQYF. CDR3 DNA: TGTGCCAGCAGCTTAAGGCGGGACAGGGCTGGAAACATTCAGTACTTC.